This TCR beta chain was identified during a study of monozygotic twins with inflammatory bowel disease. Notes on the study in general: Limited statistical power may explain no repertoire similarity difference between concordant and discordant twins.

TCR libraries each used about 4,000 ng of total RNA. TCRdb processed the 5' RACE reads again and assigns one entry to each CDR3 protein, with no DNA. In total, the table holds some 330,000 distinct CDR3 sequences. The germline CDR1 and CDR2 sequences are DFQATT and SNEGSKA (reference sequence). The CDR3 length is 16 residues. To note about this clonotype: Its antigen is not identified.

Sequencing was done on a sample of blood. The source of this sequence is a human donor with ulcerative colitis or Crohn's disease, or a healthy co-twin of an affected twin (not recorded which). The V gene is TRBV20-1, the J gene TRBJ2-7; TCRdb designates TRBD2, a call that cannot be tested without DNA. The CDR3 spells CSAKGLAGDNSYEQYF.